This T cell receptor beta chain is drawn from a study of Ad26.COV2.S vaccination and SARS-CoV-2 variants. Study results and limitations: Non-spike TCR breadth was similar in vaccine and placebo recipients. Reported findings describe substantial breadth in spike-specific CD8+ and CD4+ T cell responses following vaccination. Spike-specific TCR breadth ran higher among vaccine recipients than placebo recipients. From the TCR breadth and depth analyses, total T cell responses may have been underestimated.

As concerns this clone: Its antigen is unknown.

Trimming left V 5 bases short and J 8 bases short, with 14 bases between. This CDR3 is 13 amino acids long. Germline loops: CDR1 LGHNA, CDR2 YNFKEQ. Repertoires were generated with immunoSEQ multiplex PCR, while TCRdb's copy carries only in-frame clones and drops some. The sample lists several thousand clones, over 80% seen once, with 25% to 35% in the top ten. The receptor was isolated from a human donor who had recovered from COVID-19. This sample comprised peripheral blood, obtained after recovery from COVID-19. V is TRBV4-2 and J is TRBJ2-3; D remains ambiguous. This CDR3 reads CASSSPARATQYF. Written as DNA, the CDR3 is TGTGCCAGCAGCTCCCCGGCCCGGGCTACGCAGTATTTT.